The 2 T cell receptor beta chains below come from one sample, sequenced in a study of vaccination effects on CD4 cells after COVID-19. Ahead of sequencing, the ViraFEST assay grew antigen-specific CD4+ T cells using viral peptide pools. Scientists isolated CD4+ T cells after a roughly 9-day culture period ended. Neither prior SARS-CoV-2 infection nor positive nucleocapsid antibodies were present in the vaccine recipients. Assay used: immunoSEQ multiplex PCR; TCRdb lists only in-frame clones, some missing. The data show under 75,000 clones, about four fifths seen once. No cognate antigen is known for these TCRs. The starting material was CD4+ T cells from PBMCs cultured with SARS-CoV-2 spike peptides, obtained before COVID-19 vaccination. The receptors here all came from a human donor who received a COVID-19 vaccine.

The rearrangement links TRBV7-9 to TRBJ2-2, with D uncertain. Trimming removed 4 bases from V and 3 bases from J, with 9 bases in between. This CDR3 is 14 amino acids long. The germline gives CDR1 SEHNR, CDR2 FQNEAQ (reference sequence). This CDR3 reads CASSSNSYTGELFF. The CDR3 nucleotides are TGTGCCAGCAGCTCCAACAGTTACACCGGGGAGCTGTTTTTT.

This clone was detected only once. This rearrangement joins TRBV28 to TRBJ2-2; no clear D. CDR3 length equals 15 residues. CDR1 is MDHEN, CDR2 SYDVKM, per germline. With 7 bases removed from V and 3 bases from J, the gap between germline ends came to 15 bases. CDR3 nucleotides: TGTGCCAGCAATCCGGCTACCGGCGACACCGGGGAGCTGTTTTTT. It translates to CASNPATGDTGELFF.